The 18 T cell receptor beta chains below all came from one sample that was sequenced in a study of blood T cell repertoires in COVID-19. Method: immunoSEQ multiplex PCR; TCRdb's copy keeps in-frame clones and lacks some. The sample shows 94,000 or so clones, around 88% of them seen only once. Material for sequencing was peripheral blood. The receptors here all came from a woman in her sixties or seventies with acute or convalescent COVID-19.

The chain links TRBV7-6 to TRBJ2-1; 16 nucleotides agree with TRBD2. After removal of 5 bases from V and 15 bases from J, the junction contained 19 bases not matched to a gene. The germline gives CDR1 SGHVS, CDR2 FNYEAQ. The CDR3 is made up of 18 amino acids. As DNA, the CDR3 is TGTGCCAGCAGCGACTCCTTAGGGACTAGCGGGGGGGCAAGGGTCCGGTTCTTC. Translated, it gives CASSDSLGTSGGARVRFF.

V and J are TRBV30 and TRBJ1-6; 9 bases line up with TRBD1. The length of the CDR3 is 15 residues. Germline lookup yields CDR1 GTSNPN and CDR2 SVGIG (reference sequence). The V segment lost 3 bases and the J segment 7 bases; nucleotides outside the gene matches: 7. Here the CDR3 reads CAWRPGTGRNSPLHF. CDR3 DNA: TGTGCCTGGAGGCCGGGGACAGGGAGAAATTCACCCCTCCACTTT. Variable domain in full (rest from reference TRBV30 and TRBJ1-6): SQTIHQWPATLVQPVGSPLSLECTVEGTSNPNLYWYRQAAGRGLQLLFYSVGIGQISSEVPQNLSASRPQDRQFILSSKKLLLSDSGFYLCAWRPGTGRNSPLHFGNGTRLTVT.

In its sample, this clone was seen once. The V and J genes are TRBV7-6 and TRBJ1-5; 8 bases line up with TRBD1. Germline V gives CDR1 SGHVS, CDR2 FNYEAQ. This CDR3 contains 15 residues. V lost 1 base to trimming and J lost 6 bases; unmatched junction nucleotides: 5. The CDR3 DNA follows: TGTGCCAGCAGCTTAGAGGCAGGGGGCCTTCAGCCCCAGCATTTT. Protein product: CASSLEAGGLQPQHF.

This chain joins TRBV5-1 and TRBJ1-1, with 7 bases fitting TRBD1. CDR1 SGHRS and CDR2 YFSETQ come from the germline V gene. The length of the CDR3 is 14 residues. Germline trimming cut 6 bases from V and 2 bases from J; bases unmatched to any gene: 7. Here the CDR3 reads CASNPGTVNTEAFF. CDR3 sequence (DNA): TGCGCCAGCAACCCCGGGACAGTCAACACTGAAGCTTTCTTT.

The chain carries TRBV7-8 and TRBJ2-7; D perhaps matches TRBD1 (6 bases). V lost 5 bases, J lost 3 bases, and 14 bases lay in between. This CDR3 has 14 amino acids. Germline V CDR1 and CDR2: SGHVS, FQNEAQ. CDR3: CASSQRTVSYEQYF. For the CDR3, the DNA is TGTGCCAGCAGCCAAAGGACAGTGAGCTACGAGCAGTACTTC.

This chain connects TRBV5-4 to TRBJ2-1, with a weak D call TRBD1 (6 bases). The V gene lost 0 bases and the J gene lost 4 bases, with 11 bases spanning the gap. Germline-derived CDR1 and CDR2 are SGHNT and YYREEE (reference sequence). The CDR3 consists of 15 residues. This chain's CDR3 is CASSLVGGKYNEQFF. The DNA of the CDR3 is TGTGCCAGCAGCTTGGTTGGGGGCAAGTACAATGAGCAGTTCTTC.

This clone has just one count. The chain employs TRBV5-1 and TRBJ2-3, with 8 bases that match TRBD1. Germline V gene sequence: CDR1 SGHRS, CDR2 YFSETQ. V trimming: 4 bases; J trimming: 0 bases; junction bases outside the gene matches: 1. This CDR3 spans 14 amino acids. This CDR3 is CASSTGGSTDTQYF. The DNA for the CDR3 is TGCGCCAGCAGCACAGGGGGGAGCACAGATACGCAGTATTTT.

This clone has just a few counts. At one boundary the junction diverges from the germline segment, which might be a read error. The chain recombines TRBV9 with TRBJ2-7; D unclear. The CDR3 spans 11 residues. Germline V lookup: CDR1 SGDLS, CDR2 YYNGEE. The CDR3 coding sequence is TGTGCCAGCAGCGTAGGATACGGGCAGTACTTC. It yields the protein CASSVGYGQYF.

The chain combines TRBV9 with TRBJ1-5; possibly TRBD1 for D (5 bases). The V end was cut by 6 bases, the J end by 3 bases, with 16 bases between. This CDR3 has 15 amino acids. The V gene's germline CDR1 is SGDLS and CDR2 YYNGEE. CDR3 nucleotide sequence: TGTGCCAGCAACGGAGGGGCCGGGGCCAATCAGCCCCAGCATTTT. It yields the protein CASNGGAGANQPQHF.

The chain has TRBV13 and TRBJ1-4; 7 bases agree with TRBD1. J lost 7 bases, V lost 5 bases, and 7 bases had no gene match. The CDR3 is 14 residues long. Germline V CDR1 and CDR2: PRHDT, FYEKMQ (reference sequence). In nucleotides, the CDR3 is TGTGCCAGCAGCATAAGACAGGGAGGTGAAAAACTGTTTTTT. Translation gives CASSIRQGGEKLFF.

This CDR3 is CASSSTLYDEQFF. In DNA, the CDR3 is TGTGCCAGCAGCTCAACCCTTTATGATGAGCAGTTCTTC. The chain links TRBV7-3 to TRBJ2-1; D is unresolved. V lost 4 bases to trimming and J lost 8 bases, with 12 bases between them. This CDR3 is built from 13 residues. Per the germline V gene, CDR1 is SGHTA and CDR2 is FQGTGA.

This sequence joins TRBV7-2 and TRBJ2-1; D unresolved. Germline V gene lookup returns CDR1 SGHTA and CDR2 FQGNSA. V shed 5 bases and J shed 0 bases, with 14 bases lying between them. The CDR3 contains 16 residues. CDR3 sequence (DNA): TGTGCCAGCAGCCCGACTTTCCCTAGCTCCTACAATGAGCAGTTCTTC. Amino acid sequence: CASSPTFPSSYNEQFF.

The V gene is TRBV9, the J gene TRBJ2-1; weak D call: TRBD2 (6 bases). Trimming took 7 bases from V and 8 from J, leaving 22 bases between them. The length of the CDR3 is 15 residues. In germline, CDR1 is SGDLS, CDR2 YYNGEE. The CDR3 region is CASGTGDSHRDEQFF. The CDR3 DNA reads TGTGCCAGCGGAACCGGGGACTCCCATCGGGATGAGCAGTTCTTC.

In this sample, this clone turned up once. The genes are TRBV4-2 and TRBJ2-7; TRBD2 aligns across 11 bases. The junction had 9 bases not matched to a gene; V was cut back by 1 base and J by 4 bases. The CDR3 has 17 residues. Germline V gene data show CDR1 as LGHNA and CDR2 as YNFKEQ. The CDR3 reads CASSQVSASGRQYEQYF. CDR3 coding DNA: TGTGCCAGCAGCCAAGTCTCGGCTAGCGGGAGGCAATACGAGCAGTACTTC.

This rearrangement joins TRBV30 to TRBJ1-4; 7 bases map to TRBD1. Germline V gives CDR1 GTSNPN, CDR2 SVGIG (reference sequence). V lost 4 bases and J lost 2; bases outside the gene matches: 4. The CDR3 contains 14 residues. CDR3 nucleotides: TGTGCCTGGAATCGACAGGGCACTAATGAAAAACTGTTTTTT. This codes for CAWNRQGTNEKLFF. The full variable domain, with the rest looked up from reference TRBV30 and TRBJ1-4, is SQTIHQWPATLVQPVGSPLSLECTVEGTSNPNLYWYRQAAGRGLQLLFYSVGIGQISSEVPQNLSASRPQDRQFILSSKKLLLSDSGFYLCAWNRQGTNEKLFFGSGTQLSVL.

This clone was seen a single time. The V and J genes are TRBV18 and TRBJ1-1, with TRBD1 as a possible D gene (5 bases). In germline, CDR1 is KGHSH, CDR2 LQKENI. The CDR3 has 14 amino acids. Trimming took off 3 bases at V and 4 bases at J, with 12 bases between the two ends. The CDR3 sequence is CASSPGGGSTEAFF. The DNA of the CDR3 is TGTGCCAGCTCACCGGGGGGGGGAAGCACTGAAGCTTTCTTT.

The gene calls are TRBV19 and TRBJ1-1; D is perhaps TRBD1 (6 bases). Germline loops: CDR1 LNHDA, CDR2 SQIVND (reference sequence). The CDR3 is made up of 14 amino acids. V lost 6 bases and J 5 bases, leaving 16 bases between the germline ends. The CDR3 DNA sequence: TGTGCCAGTAGCAGAGGACAGATGGAAACTGAAGCTTTCTTT. Residues: CASSRGQMETEAFF.

V usage is TRBV7-2 and J usage is TRBJ2-1; 7 nucleotides align to TRBD2. With 0 bases clipped from V and 1 base from J, the junction kept 12 bases outside the gene matches. The germline CDR1 and CDR2 sequences are SGHTA and FQGNSA. The CDR3 consists of 19 residues. This CDR3 reads CASSLALIFAGESYNEQFF. As DNA, the CDR3 is TGTGCCAGCAGCTTAGCGCTAATCTTTGCGGGAGAGTCCTACAATGAGCAGTTCTTC.